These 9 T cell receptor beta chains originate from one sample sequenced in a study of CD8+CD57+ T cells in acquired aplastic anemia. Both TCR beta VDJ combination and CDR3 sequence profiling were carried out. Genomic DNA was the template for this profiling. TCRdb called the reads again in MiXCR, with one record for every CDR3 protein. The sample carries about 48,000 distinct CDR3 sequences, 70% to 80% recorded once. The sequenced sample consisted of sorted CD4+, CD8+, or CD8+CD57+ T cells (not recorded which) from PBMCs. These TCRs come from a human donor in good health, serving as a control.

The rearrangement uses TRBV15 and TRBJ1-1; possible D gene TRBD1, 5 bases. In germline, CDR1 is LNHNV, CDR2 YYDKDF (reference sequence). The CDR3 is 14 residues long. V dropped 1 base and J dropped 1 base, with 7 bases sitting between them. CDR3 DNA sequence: TGTGCCACCAGCAGAGGGACACCGAACACTGAAGCTTTCTTT. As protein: CATSRGTPNTEAFF. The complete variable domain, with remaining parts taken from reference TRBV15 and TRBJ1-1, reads DAMVIQNPRYQVTQFGKPVTLSCSQTLNHNVMYWYQQKSSQAPKLLFHYYDKDFNNEADTPDNFQSRRPNTSFCFLDIRSPGLGDTAMYLCATSRGTPNTEAFFGQGTRLTVV.

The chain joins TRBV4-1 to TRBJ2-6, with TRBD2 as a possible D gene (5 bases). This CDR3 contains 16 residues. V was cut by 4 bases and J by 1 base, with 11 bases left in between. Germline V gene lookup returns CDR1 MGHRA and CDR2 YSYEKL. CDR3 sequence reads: CASSPTGGSGANVLTF. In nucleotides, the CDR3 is TGCGCCAGCAGCCCAACCGGAGGTTCTGGGGCCAACGTCCTGACTTTC.

CDR3 amino acids: CASSYLGTDTQYF. CDR3 in DNA: TGTGCCAGCAGTTACTTGGGCACAGATACGCAGTATTTT. This sequence joins TRBV12-3 or TRBV12-4 and TRBJ2-3; D gene unclear. With 4 bases removed from V and 1 base from J, the gap between germline ends came to 6 bases. The CDR3 sequence is 13 residues long.

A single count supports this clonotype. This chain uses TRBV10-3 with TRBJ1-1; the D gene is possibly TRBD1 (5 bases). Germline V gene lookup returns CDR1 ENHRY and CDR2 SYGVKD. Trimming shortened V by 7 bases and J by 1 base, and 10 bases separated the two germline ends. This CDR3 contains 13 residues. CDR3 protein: CAITWDRNTEAFF. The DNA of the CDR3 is TGTGCCATCACCTGGGACCGGAACACTGAAGCTTTCTTT.

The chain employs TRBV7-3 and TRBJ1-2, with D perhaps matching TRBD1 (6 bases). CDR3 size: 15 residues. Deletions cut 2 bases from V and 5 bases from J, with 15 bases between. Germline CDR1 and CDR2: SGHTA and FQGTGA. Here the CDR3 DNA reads TGTGCCAGCAGCTTAGGGGGCTCTAGGACTTATGGCTACACCTTC. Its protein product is CASSLGGSRTYGYTF.

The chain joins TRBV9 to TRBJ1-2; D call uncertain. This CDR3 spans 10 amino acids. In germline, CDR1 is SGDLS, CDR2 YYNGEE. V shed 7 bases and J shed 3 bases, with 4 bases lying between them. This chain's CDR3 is CASGDYGYTF. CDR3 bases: TGTGCCAGCGGCGACTATGGCTACACCTTC.

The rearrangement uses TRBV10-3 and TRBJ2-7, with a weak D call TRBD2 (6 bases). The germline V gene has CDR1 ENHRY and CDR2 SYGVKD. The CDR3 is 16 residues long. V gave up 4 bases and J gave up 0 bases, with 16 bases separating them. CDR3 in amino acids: CAISVGGLGSSYEQYF. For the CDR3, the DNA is TGTGCCATCAGTGTAGGAGGGCTTGGGAGCTCCTACGAGCAGTACTTC.

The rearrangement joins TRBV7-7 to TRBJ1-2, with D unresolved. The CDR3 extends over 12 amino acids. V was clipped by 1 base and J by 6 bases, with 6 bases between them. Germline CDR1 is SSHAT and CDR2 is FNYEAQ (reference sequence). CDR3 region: CASSLDPDGYTF. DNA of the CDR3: TGTGCCAGCAGCTTAGACCCGGATGGCTACACCTTC.

The CDR3 protein is CATSESWGVNTEAFF. CDR3 nucleotide sequence: TGTGCCACCAGTGAATCATGGGGGGTGAACACTGAAGCTTTCTTT. The J gene is TRBJ1-1, the V gene TRBV24-1; a weak D match, TRBD1 (5 bases). The length of the CDR3 is 15 residues. In germline, CDR1 is KGHDR, CDR2 SFDVKD. V gave up 4 bases and J gave up 0 bases, with 11 bases separating them.